Listed here are 20 T cell receptor beta chains from one sample, sequenced in a study of shared T cell receptors in the human thymus. The method was immunoSEQ multiplex PCR; TCRdb's version includes in-frame clones alone and lacks a portion of them. The profile shows 450,000 to 650,000 clones, approximately 80% of them singletons. The sample was also reused in another study, on human thymus T cells.

The specimen was thymocytes. The receptors come from a boy younger than two with a congenital heart defect.

This chain uses TRBV2 with TRBJ2-3, with 10 bases lining up with TRBD2. Germline CDR1 is SNHLY and CDR2 is FYNNEI. After removal of 9 bases from V and 3 bases from J, the junction contained 9 bases not matched to a gene. The CDR3 length is 15 residues. The CDR3 nucleotides are TGTGCCAGAGCAAGGCGGGGACTAGCGACAGATACGCAGTATTTT. As protein: CARARRGLATDTQYF.

The V gene is TRBV2, the J gene TRBJ2-7; 16 bases agree with TRBD2. CDR1 and CDR2 from the germline V gene are SNHLY and FYNNEI. The CDR3 covers 21 residues. Trimming took 2 bases from V and 1 from J; bases not matched to a gene: 14. CDR3 loop: CASSEPPGLAGGPRGSYEQYF. CDR3 in DNA: TGTGCCAGCAGTGAACCCCCGGGACTAGCGGGAGGGCCTCGGGGGTCCTACGAGCAGTACTTC.

This clone turned up a few times. Other DNA sequences of this sample code for an identical CDR3. The chain couples TRBV28 to TRBJ2-7, with 7 bases fitting TRBD1. The CDR3 extends over 13 amino acids. Trimming took 6 bases from V and 2 from J; bases not matched to a gene: 4. The V gene's germline CDR1 is MDHEN and CDR2 SYDVKM. CDR3 in amino acids: CASSLTGPYEQYF. The DNA of the CDR3 is TGTGCCAGCAGCCTGACAGGGCCCTACGAGCAGTACTTC.

The V and J genes are TRBV4-3 and TRBJ2-5; 10 bases map to TRBD2. Germline lookup yields CDR1 LGHNA and CDR2 YSLEER. V was pared by 0 bases and J by 4 bases, with 8 bases of the junction left unmatched. The CDR3 has 17 amino acids. The CDR3 is CASSQDRASGSGETQYF. As DNA, the CDR3 is TGCGCCAGCAGCCAAGATAGGGCTAGCGGGAGTGGAGAGACCCAGTACTTC.

The V and J genes are TRBV12-5 and TRBJ1-1, with 7 bases that match TRBD1. The J segment lost 6 bases and the V segment lost 6 bases, leaving 10 bases of the junction unmatched. The CDR3 extends over 14 amino acids. Germline lookup yields CDR1 LGHNT and CDR2 FRNRAP. The CDR3 here is CASGPQQGSPEAFF. The DNA of the CDR3 is TGTGCTAGTGGCCCACAACAGGGGTCCCCTGAAGCTTTCTTT.

This clone was counted only a few times. This chain links TRBV2 with TRBJ2-5, with 10 positions matching TRBD2. V was pared by 3 bases and J by 7 bases, with 8 bases of the junction left unmatched. Per germline, CDR1 SNHLY and CDR2 FYNNEI. The CDR3 sequence is 15 residues long. CDR3 bases: TGTGCCAGCAGTGAGTGGCTAGCGGGAGTAGGGACCCAGTACTTC. It encodes CASSEWLAGVGTQYF.

The chain links TRBV30 to TRBJ2-1; a weak D match, TRBD1 (6 bases). Germline V gives CDR1 GTSNPN, CDR2 SVGIG (reference sequence). This CDR3 region has 15 residues. With 7 bases removed from V and 0 bases from J, the gap between germline ends came to 16 bases. The CDR3: CASLGGASSYNEQFF. For the CDR3, the DNA is TGTGCCTCCTTAGGGGGAGCGAGCTCCTACAATGAGCAGTTCTTC.

This chain joins TRBV4-1 and TRBJ1-2; 10 nucleotides match TRBD1. CDR3 size: 13 residues. The trim removed 4 bases at V and 8 bases at J, leaving 4 bases unmatched. Germline V lookup: CDR1 MGHRA, CDR2 YSYEKL. The CDR3 sequence is CASSPMTGGGYTF. CDR3 sequence (DNA): TGCGCCAGCAGCCCCATGACAGGGGGCGGCTACACCTTC.

This clone was counted only a few times. The CDR3 nucleotides are TGTGCCAGCAGCTTAAAATTCACGGGAGGAGGCAATGAGCAGTTCTTC. Residues: CASSLKFTGGGNEQFF. J is TRBJ2-1 and V is TRBV7-2, with TRBD2 identical over 7 bases. This CDR3 contains 16 residues. CDR1 and CDR2 (germline): SGHTA, FQGNSA. Trimming took 2 bases from V and 6 from J; bases not matched to a gene: 10.

The chain employs TRBV15 and TRBJ2-7; unclear D gene. CDR1 and CDR2 (germline): LNHNV, YYDKDF (reference sequence). V was clipped by 0 bases and J by 4 bases, with 16 bases between them. The CDR3 runs to 16 residues. The DNA of the CDR3 is TGTGCCACCAGCAGAGATCAAATGAACTACGAGTACGAGCAGTACTTC. This codes for CATSRDQMNYEYEQYF.

The V and J genes are TRBV28 and TRBJ2-7, with D tentatively TRBD1 (5 bases). This CDR3 comprises 14 residues. Germline CDR1 MDHEN, CDR2 SYDVKM. V gave up 2 bases and J gave up 3 bases, with 11 bases separating them. CDR3 protein: CASSLPPGHYEQYF. The CDR3, as DNA: TGTGCCAGCAGTTTACCCCCCGGACACTACGAGCAGTACTTC.

The genes are TRBV21-1 and TRBJ2-3; the listed D gene, TRBD2, was not tested against the DNA. TRBV21-1 counts as a pseudogene. The CDR3 has 14 amino acids. The DNA for the CDR3 is TGTGCCAGCAGCAAAGGAGGGCTCACAGATACGCAGTATTTT. It specifies CASSKGGLTDTQYF.

The chain's CDR3 is CASSSARAGVGGANVLTF. In DNA form, the CDR3 reads TGCGCCAGCAGCTCAGCGAGAGCGGGAGTAGGAGGGGCCAACGTCCTGACTTTC. V gene TRBV5-1 combines with J gene TRBJ2-6; 8 nucleotides align to TRBD2. CDR3 length: 18 residues. Germline V gene data show CDR1 as SGHRS and CDR2 as YFSETQ. V was clipped by 3 bases and J by 4 bases; unmatched bases: 12.

The chain employs TRBV27 and TRBJ2-2; TRBD1 matches 8 bases. The CDR3 has 16 amino acids. Germline-derived CDR1 and CDR2 are MNHEY and SMNVEV (reference sequence). With V trimmed by 6 bases and J by 6 bases, 12 bases remained unmatched. The DNA of the CDR3 is TGTGCCAGCAGCCCGAGCCGGACAGGGAGGTCCGGGGAGCTGTTTTTT. Protein: CASSPSRTGRSGELFF.

This chain links TRBV10-3 with TRBJ1-2; D gene ambiguous. The CDR3 is made up of 14 amino acids. Trimming cost V 0 bases and J 4 bases, with 9 bases left between them. Germline CDR1 and CDR2: ENHRY and SYGVKD. The CDR3 spells CAISESGGPYGYTF. The CDR3 DNA follows: TGTGCCATCAGTGAGTCGGGCGGGCCCTATGGCTACACCTTC.

The gene calls are TRBV7-9 and TRBJ2-7; D possibly corresponds to TRBD1 (5 bases). V shed 5 bases and J shed 5 bases, with 16 bases lying between them. This CDR3 comprises 14 residues. Per the germline V gene, CDR1 is SEHNR and CDR2 is FQNEAQ (reference sequence). The CDR3 protein is CASSPDAGFHEQYF. The CDR3 nucleotides are TGTGCCAGCAGCCCCGACGCAGGGTTCCACGAGCAGTACTTC.

The chain recombines TRBV4-3 with TRBJ2-7; 7 bases are a match to TRBD1. Germline V gives CDR1 LGHNA, CDR2 YSLEER. The CDR3 has 18 amino acids. The trim removed 1 base at V and 4 bases at J, leaving 16 bases unmatched. The CDR3 bases are TGCGCCAGCAGCCAAGGGTTTAGGCCTGCAGGGGGTCAATACGAGCAGTACTTC. This sequence encodes CASSQGFRPAGGQYEQYF.

This clone was observed a few times. The chain carries TRBV6-1 and TRBJ1-5, with a weak D call TRBD1 (6 bases). The V and J ends lost 0 bases and 4 bases respectively, with 10 bases between them. This CDR3 comprises 15 residues. Per germline, CDR1 MNHNS and CDR2 SASEGT. CDR3 bases: TGTGCCAGCAGTGAAGCGCAGGGGAAGAATCAGCCCCAGCATTTT. It encodes CASSEAQGKNQPQHF.

This clone has only a few counts. J is TRBJ1-2 and V is TRBV7-9; D is unresolved. CDR1 is SEHNR and CDR2 is FQNEAQ in the germline V gene (reference sequence). The CDR3 totals 13 residues. V was clipped by 5 bases and J by 8 bases, with 15 bases between them. CDR3 in amino acids: CASSPQHPGGYTF. The CDR3 region has the DNA TGTGCCAGCAGCCCCCAACACCCCGGGGGCTACACCTTC.

This rearrangement joins TRBV7-2 to TRBJ1-2; D perhaps matches TRBD1 (6 bases). From germline, CDR1 is SGHTA and CDR2 FQGNSA. The CDR3 is made up of 17 amino acids. Deletions cut 5 bases from V and 0 bases from J, with 19 bases between. CDR3 in amino acids: CASSLEDRQAPNYGYTF. CDR3 bases: TGTGCCAGCAGCCTCGAGGATAGACAGGCCCCTAACTATGGCTACACCTTC.